A selection of T cell receptor beta chains follows, all from one sample in a study of OX40 agonist ivuxolimab in advanced cancers. Profiled with immunoSEQ multiplex PCR; TCRdb holds only in-frame clones, not every one. The data contain 60,000 to 80,000 clones, roughly 84% of them singletons. Sequenced here: CD4+ or CD8+ T cells sorted from blood, sampled in a trial of the OX40 agonist ivuxolimab. These TCRs come from an adult with an advanced solid tumor such as melanoma, head and neck, liver or kidney cancer. The CDR3 runs from the conserved cysteine through the conserved F or W. D genes are given only for firm matches. Size values are once, few and many counts, or a class for expanded clones, and some rows have none.

CDR3 DNA,CDR3 protein,V gene,D gene,clone size,J gene
TGTGCCAGCAGTGACCCGAGCGGGGGGGCCCACGAGCAGTACTTC,CASSDPSGGAHEQYF,TRBV2,TRBD2,.,TRBJ2-7
TGTGCCATCAGTGAAAGTTTGGGACGAGGCAATCAGCCCCAGCATTTT,CAISESLGRGNQPQHF,TRBV10-3,.,.,TRBJ1-5
TGTGCTAGCAGCTTAGACAGGGGCGCAGATACGCAGTATTTT,CASSLDRGADTQYF,TRBV7-7,TRBD1,.,TRBJ2-3
TGTGCCAGCAGCTTAGTAGCGGGGGGGCGGGATGAGCAGTTCTTC,CASSLVAGGRDEQFF,TRBV7-2,TRBD2,.,TRBJ2-1
TGTGCCATCAGGGGACAGGGGAGTGAGGAGACCCAGTACTTC,CAIRGQGSEETQYF,TRBV10-3,TRBD1,.,TRBJ2-5
TGCGCCAGCAGCCAGACGGAGCGAAATGAAAAACTGTTTTTT,CASSQTERNEKLFF,TRBV4-3,.,medium-sized,TRBJ1-4
TGTGCCAGTAGTGGACAGGGTGCATACAATGAGCAGTTCTTC,CASSGQGAYNEQFF,TRBV19,TRBD1,.,TRBJ2-1
TGTGCCAGCAGTCGGACAGGGCAGAGCGGGGAGCTGTTTTTT,CASSRTGQSGELFF,TRBV6-6,TRBD1,few,TRBJ2-2
TGTGCCAGCAGCCAAGACCCCCGGGTAGGTGAGGGGTTATACTACAATGAGCAGTTCTTC,CASSQDPRVGEGLYYNEQFF,TRBV14,.,.,TRBJ2-1
TGTGCCAGCAGTGGGGGGGCCTCCTACAATGAGCAGTTCTTC,CASSGGASYNEQFF,TRBV2,.,.,TRBJ2-1
TGTGCCAGCAGCTCGGGACGGAACCTTAACACTGAAGCTTTCTTT,CASSSGRNLNTEAFF,TRBV7-9,.,.,TRBJ1-1
TGTGCCAGCAGCCATAAGGGGGGAAACACTGAAGCTTTCTTT,CASSHKGGNTEAFF,TRBV6-6,.,.,TRBJ1-1
TGTGCCAGCACCCGGGGGAATAACTATGGCTACACCTTC,CASTRGNNYGYTF,TRBV5-5,.,.,TRBJ1-2
TGTGCCAGCAGTCCGGATAGGAGGTCGCGGGGGGTAGTCCAAGAGACCCAGTACTTC,CASSPDRRSRGVVQETQYF,TRBV28,TRBD2,.,TRBJ2-5